One sample yielded the 25 T cell receptor beta chains listed below, sequenced in a study of blood T cell repertoires in COVID-19 (dated by TCRdb to between 2020 and 2021). Library method: the immunoSEQ multiplex PCR assay. In its TCRdb copy, this immuneACCESS table keeps in-frame sequences only and misses some clones. Where compared with another copy, unresolved V genes explain less than half of these, and the others have no known cause. A total of 130,000 to 150,000 clones appear in this sample, 84% of them only once. Less than 6% of the sample is taken by the ten largest. The source material was PBMCs or T cells enriched from blood (not recorded which). These receptor sequences come from a woman in her 50s who had been exposed to COVID-19.

This rearrangement joins TRBV30 to TRBJ1-5; the D gene is possibly TRBD1 (5 bases). CDR3 length equals 14 residues. CDR1 GTSNPN and CDR2 SVGIG come from the germline V gene (reference sequence). The V and J ends lost 2 bases and 0 bases respectively, with 8 bases between them. Here the CDR3 reads CAWSTGNSNQPQHF. CDR3 nucleotides: TGTGCCTGGAGTACAGGCAATAGCAATCAGCCCCAGCATTTT. The full variable domain, completed using reference TRBV30 and TRBJ1-5, is SQTIHQWPATLVQPVGSPLSLECTVEGTSNPNLYWYRQAAGRGLQLLFYSVGIGQISSEVPQNLSASRPQDRQFILSSKKLLLSDSGFYLCAWSTGNSNQPQHFGDGTRLSIL.

The chain carries TRBV11-2 and TRBJ1-2, with D perhaps TRBD1 (5 bases). Germline-derived CDR1 and CDR2 are SGHAT and FQNNGV. The ends were cut back, 0 bases at V and 0 bases at J, with 11 bases in the middle. This CDR3 has 16 amino acids. CDR3: CASSLEGAQANYGYTF. CDR3 coding DNA: TGTGCCAGCAGCTTAGAAGGGGCTCAAGCTAACTATGGCTACACCTTC. The complete variable domain, with remaining parts taken from reference TRBV11-2 and TRBJ1-2, reads EAGVAQSPRYKIIEKRQSVAFWCNPISGHATLYWYQQILGQGPKLLIQFQNNGVVDDSQLPKDRFSAERLKGVDSTLKIQPAKLEDSAVYLCASSLEGAQANYGYTFGSGTRLTVV.

V and J are TRBV2 and TRBJ1-4; 10 bases are a match to TRBD1. Germline CDR1 SNHLY, CDR2 FYNNEI. This CDR3 is built from 14 residues. With V trimmed by 10 bases and J by 6 bases, 8 bases remained unmatched. The CDR3: CATLRQGADEKLFF. The CDR3 region has the DNA TGTGCCACCCTCCGACAGGGGGCTGATGAAAAACTGTTTTTT.

This chain links TRBV7-2 with TRBJ1-2, with D hard to call. Trimming cost V 5 bases and J 2 bases, with 12 bases left between them. From germline, CDR1 is SGHTA and CDR2 FQGNSA. The CDR3 totals 14 residues. In nucleotides, the CDR3 is TGTGCCAGCAGCCAAAACAGAAACAACTATGGCTACACCTTC. This sequence encodes CASSQNRNNYGYTF.

This clone appeared a few times. This chain joins TRBV5-1 and TRBJ2-1; 9 bases map to TRBD1. V lost 7 bases to trimming and J lost 10 bases; unmatched junction nucleotides: 9. Germline-derived CDR1 and CDR2 are SGHRS and YFSETQ. CDR3 size: 13 residues. CDR3 sequence: CASCPGQGKEQFF. In nucleotides, the CDR3 is TGCGCCAGCTGCCCGGGACAGGGAAAAGAGCAGTTCTTC.

The rearrangement links TRBV5-4 to TRBJ1-2; D is possibly TRBD1 (5 bases). Germline V CDR1 and CDR2: SGHNT, YYREEE (reference sequence). The CDR3 has 12 amino acids. V lost 3 bases, J lost 8 bases, and 11 bases lay in between. The CDR3 DNA reads as TGTGCCAGCAGCTGGGGAAAGGGGGGCTACACCTTC. This codes for CASSWGKGGYTF.

The chain carries TRBV6-6 and TRBJ1-6; D not resolved. V gave up 6 bases and J gave up 7 bases, with 13 bases separating them. The CDR3 is made up of 14 amino acids. The germline V gene has CDR1 MNHNY and CDR2 SVGAGI (reference sequence). The chain's CDR3 is CASRDGLKNSPLHF. In DNA form, the CDR3 reads TGTGCCAGCAGAGATGGACTGAAGAATTCACCCCTCCACTTT.

The rearrangement joins TRBV5-1 to TRBJ2-1; tentative D call: TRBD2 (6 bases). There are 15 residues in the CDR3. Germline lookup yields CDR1 SGHRS and CDR2 YFSETQ. V lost 0 bases to trimming and J lost 12 bases, with 19 bases between them. CDR3 DNA: TGCGCCAGCAGCTTGGGGACGGGGGTATCGGTAAGGCAGTTCTTC. Translating gives CASSLGTGVSVRQFF.

The V call is TRBV5-6, the J call TRBJ1-1, with D tentatively TRBD1 (5 bases). CDR1 and CDR2 (germline): SGHDT, YYEEEE. V was clipped by 3 bases and J by 5 bases, with 20 bases between them. This CDR3 has 16 residues. The DNA of the CDR3 is TGTGCCAGCAGCTCCATAGGTGGGGCAGATGGGACTGAAGCTTTCTTT. It yields the protein CASSSIGGADGTEAFF.

To note about this clone: The same CDR3 is also encoded by other DNA sequences in this sample. This sequence joins TRBV7-8 and TRBJ1-1, with 7 bases aligning to TRBD1. Unmatched junction bases numbered 3, after V lost 5 bases and J lost 0 bases. CDR1 is SGHVS, CDR2 FQNEAQ, per germline. This CDR3 is built from 14 residues. DNA for the CDR3: TGTGCCAGCAGCACTGACAGGGTGAACACTGAAGCTTTCTTT. The encoded protein is CASSTDRVNTEAFF.

The chain couples TRBV19 to TRBJ1-2; D ambiguous. Germline V gene data show CDR1 as LNHDA and CDR2 as SQIVND (reference sequence). The CDR3 runs 15 residues. Trimming removed 9 bases at V and 0 bases at J, with 17 bases between. CDR3 sequence: CASLGFGTANYGYTF. As DNA, the CDR3 is TGTGCCAGCTTAGGATTCGGAACAGCTAACTATGGCTACACCTTC.

The V call is TRBV7-9, the J call TRBJ1-5, with 8 bases fitting TRBD1. V dropped 4 bases and J dropped 3; count of bases not matched to a gene: 8. This CDR3 region has 16 residues. CDR1 and CDR2 (germline): SEHNR, FQNEAQ (reference sequence). For the CDR3, the DNA is TGTGCCAGCAGCTCAGGACAGGGCCCGGCCAATCAGCCCCAGCATTTT. Protein sequence: CASSSGQGPANQPQHF. Complete variable domain (other parts from reference TRBV7-9 and TRBJ1-5): DTGVSQNPRHKITKRGQNVTFRCDPISEHNRLYWYRQTLGQGPEFLTYFQNEAQLEKSRLLSDRFSAERPKGSFSTLEIQRTEQGDSAMYLCASSSGQGPANQPQHFGDGTRLSIL.

The rearrangement joins TRBV20-1 to TRBJ1-5, with 8 bases lining up with TRBD1. Germline CDR1 reads DFQATT; CDR2 reads SNEGSKA (reference sequence). The CDR3 runs to 18 residues. J gave up 2 bases and V 3 bases, and 15 bases lay outside the gene matches. This CDR3 is CSASRPGAGGVGNQPQHF. Written as DNA, the CDR3 is TGCAGTGCTAGTCGCCCCGGAGCAGGGGGCGTCGGCAATCAGCCCCAGCATTTT.

The genes are TRBV12-3 or TRBV12-4 and TRBJ2-1; D remains unclear. The CDR3 runs 13 residues. Trimming took off 7 bases at V and 6 bases at J, with 13 bases between the two ends. The CDR3 loop reads CASNPSELNEQFF. The CDR3 DNA sequence: TGTGCCAGCAACCCTAGTGAACTCAATGAGCAGTTCTTC.

This sequence joins TRBV19 and TRBJ2-7; 11 positions agree with TRBD2. CDR3 size: 15 residues. Germline trimming cut 6 bases from V and 2 bases from J; bases unmatched to any gene: 6. From germline, CDR1 is LNHDA and CDR2 SQIVND (reference sequence). DNA for the CDR3: TGTGCCAGTAGCGGACTAGCGGGTGACCCCTACGAGCAGTACTTC. Its protein is CASSGLAGDPYEQYF.

This CDR3 reads CASTFQGEKLFF. Written as DNA, the CDR3 is TGTGCCAGCACCTTTCAGGGTGAAAAACTGTTTTTT. V gene TRBV5-6 combines with J gene TRBJ1-4, with D perhaps TRBD1 (5 bases). Trimming took off 6 bases at V and 7 bases at J, with 10 bases between the two ends. The CDR3 runs to 12 residues. The germline CDR1 and CDR2 sequences are SGHDT and YYEEEE.

The chain joins TRBV18 to TRBJ1-2; 10 positions match TRBD1. From germline, CDR1 is KGHSH and CDR2 LQKENI. V lost 2 bases and J lost 7; bases outside the gene matches: 7. There are 15 residues in the CDR3. The CDR3 DNA is TGTGCCAGCTCACCAGGACAGGGGGAACCTACTGGCTACACCTTC. This gives the protein CASSPGQGEPTGYTF.

V and J are TRBV24-1 and TRBJ2-1; 8 bases map to TRBD1. The CDR3 runs 15 residues. The germline V gene encodes CDR1 KGHDR and CDR2 SFDVKD. The J segment lost 9 bases and the V segment lost 3 bases, leaving 9 bases of the junction unmatched. The CDR3 loop reads CATSDPGQGFSEQFF. CDR3 DNA: TGTGCCACCAGTGATCCAGGACAGGGTTTTAGTGAGCAGTTCTTC.

This clone occurred a few times. The chain is built from TRBV28 and TRBJ2-3; TRBD1 matches 9 bases. This CDR3 contains 15 residues. The junction had 6 bases not matched to a gene; V was cut back by 5 bases and J by 3 bases. Germline CDR1 reads MDHEN; CDR2 reads SYDVKM. CDR3 nucleotide sequence: TGTGCCAGCAGTAAGTCGACAGGGGGGACAGATACGCAGTATTTT. Its translation is CASSKSTGGTDTQYF.

V is TRBV18 and J is TRBJ2-7; maybe TRBD2 (6 bases). Trimming cost V 2 bases and J 1 base, with 24 bases left between them. Looked up from germline, CDR1 is KGHSH and CDR2 is LQKENI. The CDR3 is made up of 19 amino acids. The CDR3 DNA reads as TGTGCCAGCTCACCAGTAGAGCCCCCCCTGGCGGGGCAGTCCTACGAGCAGTACTTC. Protein sequence: CASSPVEPPLAGQSYEQYF.

The chain links TRBV13 to TRBJ2-6, with D tentatively TRBD1 (6 bases). The V gene lost 5 bases and the J gene lost 4 bases, with 12 bases spanning the gap. The CDR3 is 15 amino acids. Germline lookup yields CDR1 PRHDT and CDR2 FYEKMQ (reference sequence). The CDR3, as DNA: TGTGCCAGCAGCCCTCCAGGGACAGGGGCCAACGTCCTGACTTTC. This encodes CASSPPGTGANVLTF.

The V call is TRBV29-1, the J call TRBJ1-1; TRBD1 might be the D (6 bases). V gave up 2 bases and J gave up 6 bases, with 10 bases separating them. The germline V gene encodes CDR1 SQVTM and CDR2 ANQGSEA. This CDR3 spans 12 amino acids. The CDR3 DNA reads TGCAGCGTTGAATCCAGGGGCCCTGAAGCTTTCTTT. This translates into CSVESRGPEAFF.

This clone was counted once. The chain combines TRBV7-9 with TRBJ2-7; D might be TRBD2 (6 bases). The CDR3 is 11 residues long. V lost 11 bases to trimming and J lost 2 bases, with 10 bases between them. CDR1 is SEHNR, CDR2 FQNEAQ, per germline (reference sequence). The CDR3 loop is CAGGIAYEQYF. The CDR3, as DNA: TGTGCCGGCGGGATAGCCTACGAGCAGTACTTC.

In DNA form, the CDR3 reads TGTGCCAGCAGTTCCCAGGGGATAGAGACCCAGTACTTC. The encoded protein is CASSSQGIETQYF. The chain uses TRBV6-2 or TRBV6-3 and TRBJ2-5, with D tentatively TRBD1 (6 bases). The CDR3 totals 13 residues. V shed 4 bases and J shed 4 bases, with 10 bases lying between them. Germline CDR1 MNHEY, CDR2 SVGEGT.

This chain uses TRBV19 with TRBJ1-2; TRBD1 matches 9 bases. V lost 7 bases, J lost 8 bases, and 5 bases stayed unmatched. The CDR3 has 12 residues. Germline values: CDR1 LNHDA, CDR2 SQIVND (reference sequence). In DNA, the CDR3 is TGTGCCAGTAACAGGGGGCTGTTGGGCTACACCTTC. Encoded protein: CASNRGLLGYTF.